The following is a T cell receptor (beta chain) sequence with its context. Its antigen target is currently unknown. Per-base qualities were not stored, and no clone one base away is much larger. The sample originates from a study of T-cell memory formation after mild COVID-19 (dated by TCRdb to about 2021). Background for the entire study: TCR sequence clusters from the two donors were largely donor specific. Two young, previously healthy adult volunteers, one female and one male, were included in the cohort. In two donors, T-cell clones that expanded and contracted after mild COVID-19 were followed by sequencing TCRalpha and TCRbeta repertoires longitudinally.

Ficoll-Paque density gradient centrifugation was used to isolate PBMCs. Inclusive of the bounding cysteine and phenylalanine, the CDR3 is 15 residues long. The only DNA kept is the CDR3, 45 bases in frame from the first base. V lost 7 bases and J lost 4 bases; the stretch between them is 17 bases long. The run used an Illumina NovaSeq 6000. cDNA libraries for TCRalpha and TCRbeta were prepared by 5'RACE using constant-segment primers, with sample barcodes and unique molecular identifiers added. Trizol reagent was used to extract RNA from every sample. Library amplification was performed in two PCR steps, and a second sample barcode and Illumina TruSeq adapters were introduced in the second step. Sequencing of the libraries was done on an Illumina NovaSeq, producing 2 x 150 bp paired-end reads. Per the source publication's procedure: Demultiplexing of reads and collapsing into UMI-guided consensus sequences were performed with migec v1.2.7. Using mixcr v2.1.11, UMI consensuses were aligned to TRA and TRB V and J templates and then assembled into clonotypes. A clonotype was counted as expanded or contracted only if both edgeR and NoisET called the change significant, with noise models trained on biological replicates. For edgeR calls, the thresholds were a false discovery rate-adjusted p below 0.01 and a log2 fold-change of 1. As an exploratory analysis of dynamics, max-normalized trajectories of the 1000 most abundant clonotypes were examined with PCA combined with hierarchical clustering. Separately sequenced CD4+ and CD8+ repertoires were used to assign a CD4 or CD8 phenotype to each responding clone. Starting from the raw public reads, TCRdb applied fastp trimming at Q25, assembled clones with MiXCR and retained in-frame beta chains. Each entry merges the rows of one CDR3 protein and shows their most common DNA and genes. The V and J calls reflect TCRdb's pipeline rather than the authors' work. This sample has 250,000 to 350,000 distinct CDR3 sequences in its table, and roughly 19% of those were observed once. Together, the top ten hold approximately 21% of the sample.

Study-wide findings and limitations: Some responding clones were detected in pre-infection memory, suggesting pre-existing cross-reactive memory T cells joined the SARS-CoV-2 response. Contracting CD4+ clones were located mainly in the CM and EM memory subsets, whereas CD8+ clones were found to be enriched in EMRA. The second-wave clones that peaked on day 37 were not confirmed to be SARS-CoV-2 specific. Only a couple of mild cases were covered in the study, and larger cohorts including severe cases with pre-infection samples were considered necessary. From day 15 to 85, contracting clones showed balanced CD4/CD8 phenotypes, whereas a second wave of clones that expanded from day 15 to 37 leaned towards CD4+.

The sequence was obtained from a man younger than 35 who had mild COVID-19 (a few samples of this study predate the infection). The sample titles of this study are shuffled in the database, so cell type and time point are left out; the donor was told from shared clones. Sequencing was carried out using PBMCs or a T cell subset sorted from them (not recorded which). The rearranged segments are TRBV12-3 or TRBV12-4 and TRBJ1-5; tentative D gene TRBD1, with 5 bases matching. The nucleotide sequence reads TGTGCCAGCAACTGGGGGGTGAGTAGAAATCAGCCCCAGCATTTT. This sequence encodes CASNWGVSRNQPQHF.